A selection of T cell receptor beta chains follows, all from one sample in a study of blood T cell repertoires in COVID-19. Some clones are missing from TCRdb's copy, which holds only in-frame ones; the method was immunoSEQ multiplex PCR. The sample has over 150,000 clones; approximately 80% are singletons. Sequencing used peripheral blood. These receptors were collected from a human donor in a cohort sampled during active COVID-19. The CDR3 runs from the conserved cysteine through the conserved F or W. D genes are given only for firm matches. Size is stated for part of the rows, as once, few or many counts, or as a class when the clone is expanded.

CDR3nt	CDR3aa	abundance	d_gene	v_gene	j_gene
TGTGCCAGCAGCTTGCCAGGGCAAGAGACCCAGTACTTC	CASSLPGQETQYF	-	-	TRBV5-6	TRBJ2-5
TGCGCCAGCAGCTTGTTCCAGGGGTCGTTGTATGGCTACACCTTC	CASSLFQGSLYGYTF	-	-	TRBV5-1	TRBJ1-2
TGCAGTGCTAGGATCGGGGTAATGCAGTATTTT	CSARIGVMQYF	-	-	TRBV20-1	TRBJ2-3
TGTGCCAGCAGCGAGAGAGACGGACTAGCGGGATACAATGAGCAGTTCTTC	CASSERDGLAGYNEQFF	-	TRBD2	TRBV9	TRBJ2-1
TGTGCCAGCTCCAATCGGGCCCCCAGCAAAGGGGAGGGGGATGAAGCTTTCTTT	CASSNRAPSKGEGDEAFF	-	-	TRBV21-1	TRBJ1-1
TGTGCCAGCAGCATTAAGGGGCGCTTCACAGATACGCAGTATTTT	CASSIKGRFTDTQYF	-	-	TRBV27	TRBJ2-3
TGTGCCAGTACCCCCCAGCAGGGGGGCAATCAGCCCCAGCATTTT	CASTPQQGGNQPQHF	-	TRBD1	TRBV19	TRBJ1-5
TGTGCCAGCGACGAACAAACAGGGCGGGCCTATGGCTACACCTTC	CASDEQTGRAYGYTF	once	-	TRBV28	TRBJ1-2
TGCGCCAGCAGCACAATTTGGGGGGAGGCTGAAGCTTTCTTT	CASSTIWGEAEAFF	-	-	TRBV5-1	TRBJ1-1
TGTGCCAGCAGTTCCGGGGCTGAAGCTTTCTTT	CASSSGAEAFF	-	-	TRBV28	TRBJ1-1
TGTGCCAGCAGTTATTCCAGGGGGTTGGCCGGGGAGCTGTTTTTT	CASSYSRGLAGELFF	-	TRBD1	TRBV6-5	TRBJ2-2
TGTGCCAGCAGTTTAATAGCGGGAGGCGAGCAGTTCTTC	CASSLIAGGEQFF	-	TRBD2	TRBV2	TRBJ2-1
TGTGCCAGTAGGGCCGCGGGCGGGACAGATACGCAGTATTTT	CASRAAGGTDTQYF	once	-	TRBV19	TRBJ2-3
TGTGCCAGCAGCTTGGTCGTCAGGGGAACAGATACGCAGTATTTT	CASSLVVRGTDTQYF	-	-	TRBV5-6	TRBJ2-3
TGTGCCAGTAGTCGGACTAGCGGGAGGTACGATGAGCAGTTCTTC	CASSRTSGRYDEQFF	once	TRBD2	TRBV19	TRBJ2-1
TGTGCCAGCAGTGGGGCCAGGGGACCTGGAAACACCATATATTTT	CASSGARGPGNTIYF	-	-	TRBV27	TRBJ1-3
TGTGCCAGCAGCGAAGGGGCGACAAACTACGAGCAGTACTTC	CASSEGATNYEQYF	-	-	TRBV3-1/TRBV3-2	TRBJ2-7
TGTGCCAGTAGTATTATTGGCAGTAGAGGCACTGAAGCTTTCTTT	CASSIIGSRGTEAFF	once	-	TRBV19	TRBJ1-1
TGTGCCAGCAGCGCCCGGACAGGGAAGTCGTACGAGCAGTACTTC	CASSARTGKSYEQYF	-	TRBD1	TRBV9	TRBJ2-7
TGTGCCAGCTCCCACACAGGGGGGAGCACTGAAGCTTTCTTT	CASSHTGGSTEAFF	many	TRBD1	TRBV18	TRBJ1-1
TGTGCCAGCAGTTACACCGGGACACCGAGGAACACTGAAGCTTTCTTT	CASSYTGTPRNTEAFF	-	-	TRBV6-6	TRBJ1-1
TGTGCCAGCAGCTTAGGGGTCAGGCCCGGGGAGCTGTTTTTT	CASSLGVRPGELFF	-	-	TRBV13	TRBJ2-2
TGTGCCAGCAGTGAAAGGAGAGTCCACTATAATTCACCCCTCCACTTT	CASSERRVHYNSPLHF	-	-	TRBV2	TRBJ1-6
TGTGCCAGCAGTCCCCTCAGGGCAGGGGGCGGCACTGAAGCTTTCTTT	CASSPLRAGGGTEAFF	once	TRBD1	TRBV28	TRBJ1-1
TGTGCCAGCAGCCCTACAGTGAACACTGAAGCTTTCTTT	CASSPTVNTEAFF	-	-	TRBV7-2	TRBJ1-1
TGTGCCAGCAGTCGACCTCGGGGGGGGAATGAGCAGTTCTTC	CASSRPRGGNEQFF	-	TRBD2	TRBV28	TRBJ2-1
TGTGCCGCCGGGGCGGCGCTGTTAACTAGCGGGAAAGCAGACGGGACGGGCGAGCAGTACTTC	CAAGAALLTSGKADGTGEQYF	-	TRBD2	TRBV2	TRBJ2-7
TGTGCCAGCAGTTTAGTGGTGACATCTGGAAACACCATATATTTT	CASSLVVTSGNTIYF	-	-	TRBV28	TRBJ1-3
TGTGCTCTTAGACTAGCGCTAGACAATGAGCAGTTCTTC	CALRLALDNEQFF	-	TRBD2	TRBV12-3/TRBV12-4	TRBJ2-1
TGTGCCAGCAGCCCCGTAAAAATCACAGATACGCAGTATTTT	CASSPVKITDTQYF	-	-	TRBV3-1/TRBV3-2	TRBJ2-3
TGTGCCTGGAGTGCGAGGAGGGCCTCCTACAATGAGCAGTTCTTC	CAWSARRASYNEQFF	-	-	TRBV30	TRBJ2-1
TGTGCCTGGAGTGTACCGGACAGGGCGAACACTGAAGCTTTCTTT	CAWSVPDRANTEAFF	-	TRBD1	TRBV30	TRBJ1-1
TGTGCCAGCAGGAGAACAGGGGGCGGCGAAAAACTGTTTTTT	CASRRTGGGEKLFF	-	TRBD1	TRBV6-5	TRBJ1-4
TGTGCCAGCAGCCTCGAGGTGGGGCTGGATGGCTACACCTTC	CASSLEVGLDGYTF	-	-	TRBV5-4	TRBJ1-2
TGTGCCAGCAGTTACTTCGGGACAGGGGGCGCGTCAGGCTACACCTTC	CASSYFGTGGASGYTF	-	TRBD1	TRBV6-5	TRBJ1-2
TGTGCCTGGAGCCTAGCGGGACTGTCGGATACGCAGTATTTT	CAWSLAGLSDTQYF	-	TRBD2	TRBV30	TRBJ2-3
TGTGCCAGCAGCTTAACCGGGACAGGGGGTTACGAGCAGTACTTC	CASSLTGTGGYEQYF	few	TRBD1	TRBV5-6	TRBJ2-7
TGTGCAAGTCGCTTAAGATGGAGGGGTGCGGGAGGGACCAGGGGGGTCCAGTACTTC	CASRLRWRGAGGTRGVQYF	-	-	TRBV12-2	TRBJ2-5
TGTGCCAGCAAGTATCTGGGGACAGGGGGCGCGGATACGCAGTATTTT	CASKYLGTGGADTQYF	once	TRBD1	TRBV2	TRBJ2-3
TGTGCCAGCAGCTTGACGCGTGGCGGGTTCTCCTACGAGCAGTACTTC	CASSLTRGGFSYEQYF	-	-	TRBV5-4	TRBJ2-7
TGTGCCAGCAGCGCAACGACAGGGGGCAGAGGGGACGAGCAGTACTTC	CASSATTGGRGDEQYF	-	TRBD1	TRBV7-9	TRBJ2-7
TGCGCCAGCACCAAAGCGCTAGCGTACCAAGAGACCCAGTACTTC	CASTKALAYQETQYF	few	-	TRBV5-1	TRBJ2-5
TGTGCCAGCAGCTTATATCATCCGACATCGGATTACGAGCAGTACTTC	CASSLYHPTSDYEQYF	-	-	TRBV7-8	TRBJ2-7
TGTGCCAGCAGCCCCTCACTAGCGTTAGGGGAGCAGTTCTTC	CASSPSLALGEQFF	-	TRBD2	TRBV3-1/TRBV3-2	TRBJ2-1
TGTGCCAGCAGTAAACCCGGGACTAGCCTCGATGAGCAGTTCTTC	CASSKPGTSLDEQFF	-	TRBD2	TRBV28	TRBJ2-1
TGTGCCAGCTCACCAGGGACTAGTATTAGGGAGACCCAGTACTTC	CASSPGTSIRETQYF	-	TRBD2	TRBV18	TRBJ2-5
TGTGCCAGCAGTTCCCGGACTACCAACACCGGGGAGCTGTTTTTT	CASSSRTTNTGELFF	-	-	TRBV7-9	TRBJ2-2